Here is one TCR beta chain with its context. Its matching antigen is unknown. V was pared by 2 bases and J by 7 bases, with 8 bases between. CDR1 is SGHTA, CDR2 FQGTGA, per germline. The CDR3 sequence is 12 residues long. The data belong to a study of cytotoxic CD8 clonotypes in ibrutinib-treated CLL. Turning to the study itself: Response samples were taken after a median of approximately 11 months on treatment, range 6 to 36. Samples had a mean of around 280,000 productive templates and tens of thousands of productive rearrangements. Study findings and constraints: A difference in sampling times existed between sustained-remission and progressing patients. The study found baseline clonality above age-matched healthy donors, tracking circulating CD8+ T-cell counts.

Using immunoSEQ multiplex PCR, the repertoire was profiled, and TCRdb retains in-frame clones only, with some absent. The repertoire consists of more than 200,000 clones, with 70% occurring once and the leading ten covering 15% to 19%. The material sequenced was PBMCs, taken after 24 months of ibrutinib treatment. The gene calls are TRBV7-3 and TRBJ2-5; D not certain. The TCR comes from a human donor with chronic lymphocytic leukemia. This CDR3 is CASSLDLGTQYF. CDR3 in DNA: TGTGCCAGCAGCTTAGATTTAGGGACCCAGTACTTC.